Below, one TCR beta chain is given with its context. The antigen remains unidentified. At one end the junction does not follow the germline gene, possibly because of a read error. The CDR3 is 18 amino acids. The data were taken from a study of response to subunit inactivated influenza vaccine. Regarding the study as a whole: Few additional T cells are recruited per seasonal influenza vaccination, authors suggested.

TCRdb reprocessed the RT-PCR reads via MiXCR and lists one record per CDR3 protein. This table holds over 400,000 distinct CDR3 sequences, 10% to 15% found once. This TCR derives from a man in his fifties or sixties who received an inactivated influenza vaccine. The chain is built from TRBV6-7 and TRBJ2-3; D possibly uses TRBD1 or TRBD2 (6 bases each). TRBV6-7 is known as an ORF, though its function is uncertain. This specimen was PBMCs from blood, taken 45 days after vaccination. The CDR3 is CTSSLRGTYKYPTDTQYF. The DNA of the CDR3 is TGTACCAGCAGTTTAAGGGGGACTTACAAGTACCCCACAGATACGCAGTATTTT.